A single sample is the source of the 29 T cell receptor beta chains below, sequenced in a study of CD8+ T cells in alopecia areata. Noted treatment: oral pan-JAK inhibitor, 5-10 mg twice daily. Sequencing templates came from extracted RNA that was reverse transcribed into cDNA. Repertoires were generated with immunoSEQ multiplex PCR, while TCRdb's copy carries only in-frame clones and drops some. The sample consists of some 120,000 clones, around 50% of them appearing once. Sequencing used CD8+ T cells sorted from blood, obtained at week 24, from a patient treated with tofacitinib. The receptors originated from a human donor with alopecia areata.

The chain uses TRBV5-6 and TRBJ2-5; TRBD1 matches at 8 bases. V lost 3 bases and J lost 5; bases outside the gene matches: 6. The CDR3 has 14 residues. CDR1 and CDR2 (germline): SGHDT, YYEEEE. CDR3 protein: CASSSITGGETQYF. For the CDR3, the DNA is TGTGCCAGCAGCTCTATAACAGGGGGGGAGACCCAGTACTTC.

The chain carries TRBV13 and TRBJ1-4, with D possibly TRBD1 on 6 matching bases. This CDR3 region has 16 residues. Trimming stripped 5 bases from V and 7 bases from J, with 20 bases between. CDR1 is PRHDT, CDR2 FYEKMQ, per germline (reference sequence). The CDR3 reads CASSRRGAGLSEKLFF. The DNA of the CDR3 is TGTGCCAGCAGCCGCCGGGGGGCAGGGCTAAGTGAAAAACTGTTTTTT. The full variable domain, in which reference TRBV13 and TRBJ1-4 provide the parts outside the CDR3, is AAGVIQSPRHLIKEKRETATLKCYPIPRHDTVYWYQQGPGQDPQFLISFYEKMQSDKGSIPDRFSAQQFSDYHSELNMSSLELGDSALYFCASSRRGAGLSEKLFFGSGTQLSVL.

The chain employs TRBV29-1 and TRBJ2-1; 9 bases align to TRBD2. The germline V gene encodes CDR1 SQVTM and CDR2 ANQGSEA. This CDR3 is 15 amino acids long. V lost 3 bases, J lost 6 bases, and 9 bases stayed unmatched. This chain's CDR3 is CSVEPASGALNEQFF. The CDR3 DNA is TGCAGCGTTGAGCCGGCTAGCGGGGCTCTCAATGAGCAGTTCTTC.

The rearrangement uses TRBV4-2 and TRBJ2-3; 10 nucleotides match TRBD2. Per the germline V gene, CDR1 is LGHNA and CDR2 is YNFKEQ. After removal of 0 bases from V and 0 bases from J, the junction contained 0 bases not matched to a gene. The CDR3 loop spans 16 amino acids. CDR3 sequence reads: CASSQELAGSTDTQYF. DNA of the CDR3: TGTGCCAGCAGCCAAGAACTAGCGGGGAGCACAGATACGCAGTATTTT.

This clone was counted only a few times. J is TRBJ2-7 and V is TRBV6-5; TRBD2 is a possible D gene (5 bases). Looked up from germline, CDR1 is MNHEY and CDR2 is SVGAGI. V shed 5 bases and J shed 4 bases, with 12 bases lying between them. The CDR3 consists of 13 residues. CDR3 region: CASSIPGGYEQYF. CDR3 bases: TGTGCCAGCAGTATTCCGGGCGGGTACGAGCAGTACTTC.

This chain links TRBV5-6 with TRBJ2-2; no clear D. CDR3 length: 16 amino acids. V lost 4 bases, J lost 1 base, and 14 bases lay in between. The germline CDR1 and CDR2 sequences are SGHDT and YYEEEE. The CDR3 region has the DNA TGTGCCAGCAGCCTACAAGCTAGGAGGAACACCGGGGAGCTGTTTTTT. This sequence encodes CASSLQARRNTGELFF.

The chain combines TRBV18 with TRBJ2-5; D gene unclear. This CDR3 has 12 amino acids. V was pared by 2 bases and J by 4 bases, with 5 bases between. Germline V CDR1 and CDR2: KGHSH, LQKENI. CDR3 sequence reads: CASSPEVETQYF. CDR3 in DNA: TGTGCCAGCTCACCAGAGGTAGAGACCCAGTACTTC.

This clone has a handful of counts. The chain joins TRBV19 to TRBJ2-1; D is ambiguous. Germline lookup yields CDR1 LNHDA and CDR2 SQIVND (reference sequence). The CDR3 is 13 amino acids. With 3 bases removed from V and 8 bases from J, the gap between germline ends came to 11 bases. CDR3 loop: CASSIAIWDEQFF. In DNA, the CDR3 is TGTGCCAGTAGTATCGCTATCTGGGATGAGCAGTTCTTC.

The rearrangement links TRBV9 to TRBJ2-3; 10 nucleotides agree with TRBD2. Trimming cost V 0 bases and J 6 bases; bases outside gene matches: 4. Looked up from germline, CDR1 is SGDLS and CDR2 is YYNGEE. The CDR3 sequence is 15 residues long. CDR3 sequence: CASSVESGGVDTQYF. The CDR3 DNA sequence: TGTGCCAGCAGCGTAGAGAGCGGGGGGGTTGATACGCAGTATTTT.

The CDR3 region is CASSQDTDYLNTGELFF. The CDR3 DNA sequence: TGCGCCAGCAGCCAAGATACGGACTACCTAAACACCGGGGAGCTGTTTTTT. The chain combines TRBV4-3 with TRBJ2-2; D is perhaps TRBD2 (6 bases). Trimming cost V 0 bases and J 2 bases, with 13 bases left between them. Germline-derived CDR1 and CDR2 are LGHNA and YSLEER. The CDR3 is 17 amino acids.

The V gene is TRBV7-6, the J gene TRBJ2-3; TRBD2 is a possible D gene (6 bases). This CDR3 comprises 14 residues. Trimming shortened V by 2 bases and J by 10 bases, and 16 bases separated the two germline ends. Per the germline V gene, CDR1 is SGHVS and CDR2 is FNYEAQ. Here the CDR3 DNA reads TGTGCCAGCAGCTTAAACTCGGCGGGGAGACCGCAGTATTTT. Its protein is CASSLNSAGRPQYF.

The V gene is TRBV5-1, the J gene TRBJ2-7; D not certain. Germline values: CDR1 SGHRS, CDR2 YFSETQ. Trimming pared 0 bases from V and 3 bases from J, leaving 13 bases between. The CDR3 sequence is 15 residues long. DNA of the CDR3: TGCGCCAGCAGCTTGGTTAATGGGGTTGACTACGAGCAGTACTTC. This translates into CASSLVNGVDYEQYF.

There are a few counts of this clone. The chain couples TRBV9 to TRBJ2-1; 7 bases match TRBD2. V dropped 4 bases and J dropped 8; count of bases not matched to a gene: 6. The CDR3 runs to 13 residues. Germline CDR1 and CDR2: SGDLS and YYNGEE. In DNA form, the CDR3 reads TGTGCCAGCAGCCCGGGGGGATTCCATGAGCAGTTCTTC. Residues: CASSPGGFHEQFF.

This clone was seen only a few times. The rearrangement joins TRBV5-1 to TRBJ2-1, with D perhaps being TRBD1 or TRBD2 (5 bases each). The V end was cut by 0 bases, the J end by 10 bases, with 11 bases between. The germline CDR1 and CDR2 sequences are SGHRS and YFSETQ. There are 13 residues in the CDR3. Here the CDR3 DNA reads TGCGCCAGCAGCTTGGTGGGGGTTTGGGAGCAGTTCTTC. Amino acid sequence: CASSLVGVWEQFF.

This clone was recorded only once. CDR3 sequence reads: CASSPWGDGNQPQHF. The CDR3 DNA follows: TGTGCCAGCAGCCCCTGGGGGGATGGCAATCAGCCCCAGCATTTT. The chain uses TRBV27 and TRBJ1-5, with a tentative D call TRBD1 (5 bases). The CDR3 runs to 15 residues. CDR1 is MNHEY and CDR2 is SMNVEV in the germline V gene (reference sequence). V was trimmed by 6 bases and J by 2 bases, leaving 14 bases between them.

In its sample, this clone was seen a few times. The chain combines TRBV9 with TRBJ2-7; D is ambiguous. Germline V CDR1 and CDR2: SGDLS, YYNGEE. The CDR3 has 14 amino acids. The V and J ends lost 0 bases and 2 bases respectively, with 9 bases between them. The CDR3, as DNA: TGTGCCAGCAGCGTAGGTGACTGGACCTACGAGCAGTACTTC. It yields the protein CASSVGDWTYEQYF. Full variable domain (remainder filled in from reference TRBV9 and TRBJ2-7): DSGVTQTPKHLITATGQRVTLRCSPRSGDLSVYWYQQSLDQGLQFLIQYYNGEERAKGNILERFSAQQFPDLHSELNLSSLELGDSALYFCASSVGDWTYEQYFGPGTRLTVT.

The V and J genes are TRBV5-6 and TRBJ1-1; D unresolved. This CDR3 is 14 amino acids long. V lost 1 base, J lost 1 base, and 8 bases lay in between. Germline V gene sequence: CDR1 SGHDT, CDR2 YYEEEE. CDR3 bases: TGTGCCAGCAGCTTGAGGGTCTGGAACACTGAAGCTTTCTTT. Residues: CASSLRVWNTEAFF.

The chain recombines TRBV30 with TRBJ2-1, with 10 bases lining up with TRBD2. Per the germline V gene, CDR1 is GTSNPN and CDR2 is SVGIG (reference sequence). The CDR3 is made up of 14 amino acids. The ends lost 5 bases at V and 4 bases at J; junction bases unmatched: 5. The CDR3 protein is CAWELAGGYNEQFF. Here the CDR3 DNA reads TGTGCCTGGGAATTAGCGGGGGGATACAATGAGCAGTTCTTC.

This clone was detected only once. The J gene is TRBJ2-7, the V gene TRBV30; 8 nucleotides align to TRBD1. V lost 5 bases and J lost 4; bases outside the gene matches: 10. CDR3 length: 14 amino acids. CDR1 and CDR2 (germline): GTSNPN, SVGIG (reference sequence). The CDR3: CAWDQGQDRYEQYF. In DNA, the CDR3 is TGTGCCTGGGATCAGGGACAGGATAGATACGAGCAGTACTTC. The complete variable domain, with remaining parts taken from reference TRBV30 and TRBJ2-7, reads SQTIHQWPATLVQPVGSPLSLECTVEGTSNPNLYWYRQAAGRGLQLLFYSVGIGQISSEVPQNLSASRPQDRQFILSSKKLLLSDSGFYLCAWDQGQDRYEQYFGPGTRLTVT.

With respect to this clone: The same CDR3 is also encoded by other DNA sequences in this sample. The V gene is TRBV27, the J gene TRBJ1-6; 9 bases are a match to TRBD1. V shed 6 bases and J 6 bases; nucleotides not matched to a gene: 3. Germline-derived CDR1 and CDR2 are MNHEY and SMNVEV (reference sequence). This CDR3 is built from 14 residues. Written as DNA, the CDR3 is TGTGCCAGCAGCTGGACAGGGGCTAATTCACCCCTCCACTTT. Its translation: CASSWTGANSPLHF.

The chain links TRBV30 to TRBJ2-3; no clear D. The germline CDR1 and CDR2 sequences are GTSNPN and SVGIG (reference sequence). The ends were cut back, 5 bases at V and 5 bases at J, with 8 bases in the middle. This CDR3 region has 11 residues. The CDR3 coding sequence is TGTGCCTGGGTAGCTATAGATACGCAGTATTTT. Protein product: CAWVAIDTQYF. Full variable domain (missing parts from reference TRBV30 and TRBJ2-3): SQTIHQWPATLVQPVGSPLSLECTVEGTSNPNLYWYRQAAGRGLQLLFYSVGIGQISSEVPQNLSASRPQDRQFILSSKKLLLSDSGFYLCAWVAIDTQYFGPGTRLTVL.

The chain recombines TRBV5-1 with TRBJ2-7, with D possibly matching TRBD2 (7 bases). This CDR3 contains 15 residues. The V end was cut by 8 bases, the J end by 0 bases, with 18 bases between. Germline assignment: CDR1 SGHRS and CDR2 YFSETQ. The CDR3 region has the DNA TGCGCCAGTAGATGGGGGGGCGGTAGCTCCTACGAGCAGTACTTC. It is translated as CASRWGGGSSYEQYF. The full variable domain, in which reference TRBV5-1 and TRBJ2-7 provide the parts outside the CDR3, is KAGVTQTPRYLIKTRGQQVTLSCSPISGHRSVSWYQQTPGQGLQFLFEYFSETQRNKGNFPGRFSGRQFSNSRSEMNVSTLELGDSALYLCASRWGGGSSYEQYFGPGTRLTVT.

V gene TRBV14 combines with J gene TRBJ2-7, with D uncertain. Germline V gives CDR1 SGHDN, CDR2 FVKESK. This CDR3 contains 13 residues. Trimming left V 5 bases short and J 4 bases short, with 12 bases between. The CDR3 spells CASSALFGYEQYF. In DNA form, the CDR3 reads TGTGCCAGCAGCGCTCTATTTGGGTACGAGCAGTACTTC.

This sequence joins TRBV7-8 and TRBJ1-1; perhaps TRBD1 as D (5 bases). Trimming shortened V by 5 bases and J by 6 bases, and 16 bases separated the two germline ends. Germline V gene sequence: CDR1 SGHVS, CDR2 FQNEAQ. There are 14 residues in the CDR3. CDR3 in amino acids: CASSHPGGVPEAFF. DNA of the CDR3: TGTGCCAGCAGCCACCCCGGGGGGGTCCCTGAAGCTTTCTTT.

This clone was observed a handful of times. The chain combines TRBV7-3 with TRBJ2-2; D perhaps matches TRBD1 (5 bases). This CDR3 comprises 14 residues. Germline V gives CDR1 SGHTA, CDR2 FQGTGA. V lost 4 bases, J lost 6 bases, and 12 bases lay in between. CDR3 residues: CASSYNSRAGELFF. The DNA of the CDR3 is TGTGCCAGCAGCTACAATAGCAGGGCCGGGGAGCTGTTTTTT.

This clone turned up a few times. This chain connects TRBV13 to TRBJ2-5; 7 bases map to TRBD1. The J call could be wrong; TRBJ2-7 is a better fit for the DNA end. The CDR3 covers 15 residues. Germline CDR1 reads PRHDT; CDR2 reads FYEKMQ (reference sequence). Here the CDR3 DNA reads TGTGCCAGCAGCTTAGAAGGGGGCGCCGAGTACGAGCAGTACTTC. Residues: CASSLEGGAEYEQYF.

This clone was seen a few times. The CDR3 protein is CASSFAKGSYEQYF. In DNA, the CDR3 is TGTGCCAGCAGCTTTGCCAAAGGCTCCTACGAGCAGTACTTC. The J gene is TRBJ2-7, the V gene TRBV5-4; D not certain. V gave up 2 bases and J gave up 0 bases, with 9 bases separating them. CDR3 length: 14 residues. Germline V gene sequence: CDR1 SGHNT, CDR2 YYREEE (reference sequence).

This chain uses TRBV7-9 with TRBJ1-5, with D hard to call. V lost 3 bases, J lost 0 bases, and 9 bases lay in between. CDR1 and CDR2 (germline): SEHNR, FQNEAQ (reference sequence). The CDR3 sequence is 15 residues long. The CDR3 nucleotides are TGTGCCAGCAGCTTTGGCTCCAATAGCAATCAGCCCCAGCATTTT. It yields the protein CASSFGSNSNQPQHF. The whole variable domain, filled in from reference TRBV7-9 and TRBJ1-5, reads DTGVSQNPRHKITKRGQNVTFRCDPISEHNRLYWYRQTLGQGPEFLTYFQNEAQLEKSRLLSDRFSAERPKGSFSTLEIQRTEQGDSAMYLCASSFGSNSNQPQHFGDGTRLSIL.

This clone was observed a handful of times. As DNA, the CDR3 is TGCGCCAGCAGCCGGACTAGCGCTGGGGCCAACGTCCTGACTTTC. Protein: CASSRTSAGANVLTF. This chain links TRBV5-1 with TRBJ2-6; 9 bases agree with TRBD2. CDR1 and CDR2 (germline): SGHRS, YFSETQ. V was pared by 4 bases and J by 2 bases, with 1 base of the junction left unmatched. The CDR3 runs to 15 residues. Using reference TRBV5-1 and TRBJ2-6 for the parts outside the CDR3, the full variable domain is KAGVTQTPRYLIKTRGQQVTLSCSPISGHRSVSWYQQTPGQGLQFLFEYFSETQRNKGNFPGRFSGRQFSNSRSEMNVSTLELGDSALYLCASSRTSAGANVLTFGAGSRLTVL.